A selection of T cell receptor beta chains follows, all from one sample in a study of blood T cell repertoires in COVID-19. The protocol was immunoSEQ multiplex PCR, while the TCRdb copy is restricted to in-frame clones and leaves out a portion. Among about 500,000 clones listed, around 90% were seen once. The specimen sequenced was peripheral blood. The receptors were sampled from a woman aged 45-60 years with COVID-19, enrolled during active disease. Each CDR3 is given with its conserved first and last residue. The D gene is left open where the match is weak. Clone size is shown for a subset of rows, as once, few, many or a class of expanded clone.

D gene: TRBD1
J gene: TRBJ1-2
V gene: TRBV30
clone size: NA
CDR3 protein: CAWSVGGHGYTF
CDR3 DNA: TGTGCCTGGAGTGTAGGGGGCCATGGCTACACCTTC

D gene: TRBD1
J gene: TRBJ1-4
V gene: TRBV28
clone size: once
CDR3 protein: CASSSGTGNEKLFF
CDR3 DNA: TGTGCCAGCAGTTCCGGGACAGGGAATGAAAAACTGTTTTTT

D gene: TRBD1
J gene: TRBJ1-1
V gene: TRBV3-1/TRBV3-2
clone size: NA
CDR3 protein: CASSHTGQWTFF
CDR3 DNA: TGTGCCAGCAGCCACACGGGACAGTGGACTTTCTTT

D gene: TRBD2
J gene: TRBJ2-1
V gene: TRBV19
clone size: few
CDR3 protein: CASSLGLAGGLVQFF
CDR3 DNA: TGTGCCAGTAGCCTTGGACTAGCGGGGGGGTTGGTGCAGTTCTTC

D gene: NA
J gene: TRBJ1-1
V gene: TRBV19
clone size: NA
CDR3 protein: CASRQTSNTEAFF
CDR3 DNA: TGTGCCAGCCGACAGACATCGAACACTGAAGCTTTCTTT

D gene: NA
J gene: TRBJ2-5
V gene: TRBV11-2
clone size: NA
CDR3 protein: CASSSLDSQETQYF
CDR3 DNA: TGTGCCAGCAGCTCTTTGGACAGCCAAGAGACCCAGTACTTC

D gene: TRBD1
J gene: TRBJ2-7
V gene: TRBV29-1
clone size: NA
CDR3 protein: CSVEGGTGGYEQYF
CDR3 DNA: TGCAGCGTTGAAGGGGGGACAGGTGGTTACGAGCAGTACTTC

D gene: TRBD1
J gene: TRBJ2-1
V gene: TRBV28
clone size: NA
CDR3 protein: CASSQTGLGFF
CDR3 DNA: TGTGCCAGCAGCCAGACAGGGTTAGGGTTCTTC

D gene: NA
J gene: TRBJ2-5
V gene: TRBV27
clone size: NA
CDR3 protein: CASRSNGAAQYF
CDR3 DNA: TGTGCCAGCAGGTCTAATGGGGCGGCCCAGTACTTC

D gene: TRBD1
J gene: TRBJ1-2
V gene: TRBV6-5
clone size: NA
CDR3 protein: CASSSGTVGNYGYTF
CDR3 DNA: TGTGCCAGCAGCTCCGGGACAGTTGGAAACTATGGCTACACCTTC

D gene: TRBD1
J gene: TRBJ2-1
V gene: TRBV2
clone size: NA
CDR3 protein: CATGGTQQDNEQFF
CDR3 DNA: TGTGCCACAGGGGGAACTCAACAGGACAATGAGCAGTTCTTC

D gene: NA
J gene: TRBJ1-1
V gene: TRBV7-8
clone size: once
CDR3 protein: CASSPGQGLNTEAFF
CDR3 DNA: TGTGCCAGCAGCCCCGGGCAGGGTCTGAACACTGAAGCTTTCTTT

D gene: TRBD2
J gene: TRBJ2-1
V gene: TRBV13
clone size: NA
CDR3 protein: CASSSGLAGEGEQFF
CDR3 DNA: TGTGCCAGCAGCTCGGGACTAGCGGGGGAGGGTGAGCAGTTCTTC

D gene: TRBD1
J gene: TRBJ1-1
V gene: TRBV5-1
clone size: NA
CDR3 protein: CASSSTGTGLNTEAFF
CDR3 DNA: TGCGCCAGCAGCTCCACCGGGACAGGGTTAAACACTGAAGCTTTCTTT

D gene: NA
J gene: TRBJ2-3
V gene: TRBV28
clone size: NA
CDR3 protein: CASTTNTDTQYF
CDR3 DNA: TGTGCCAGCACTACGAACACAGATACGCAGTATTTT

D gene: NA
J gene: TRBJ1-1
V gene: TRBV7-3
clone size: NA
CDR3 protein: CASSLGQGGREAFF
CDR3 DNA: TGTGCCAGCAGCTTAGGCCAAGGAGGCAGGGAAGCTTTCTTT

D gene: TRBD1
J gene: TRBJ1-2
V gene: TRBV2
clone size: NA
CDR3 protein: CASWDRGFYGYTF
CDR3 DNA: TGTGCCAGCTGGGACAGGGGATTCTATGGCTACACCTTC